This paragraph reports one T cell receptor (beta chain). Clones were read by immunoSEQ multiplex PCR, and TCRdb kept only the in-frame ones, dropping some. The sample shows about 580,000 clones, more than 95% of them seen only once. This record belongs to a study of shared clonotypes between healthy human individuals. V was cut by 6 bases and J by 4 bases, with 7 bases left in between. CDR1 is SNHLY and CDR2 is FYNNEI in the germline V gene. CDR3 length: 12 residues. The naive CD8 population came from CD45RO-negative cells selected for CCR7, without terminally differentiated effector memory CD45RA+ cells.

The TCR comes from a man between 25 and 39 years old in good health. The genes are TRBV2 and TRBJ1-3; a weak D match, TRBD1 (6 bases). Sequenced input: naive CD8+ T cells sorted from blood. The CDR3 sequence: CASRGQGNTIYF. CDR3 bases: TGTGCCAGCAGAGGACAGGGAAACACCATATATTTT.